This TCR beta chain was obtained from a study of spatial heterogeneity in lung cancer. The wider study: Consistent detection of more beta-chain than alpha-chain sequences was observed.

The study, taken as a whole, reports: Blood carried ubiquitous expanded tumor TCRs more at resection than follow-up.

The CDR3 has 13 residues. Looked up from germline, CDR1 is SGHRS and CDR2 is YFSETQ. Trimming stripped 4 bases from V and 1 base from J, with 8 bases between. This clonotype was seen many times. What it binds is unknown. Individually, TCR cDNA molecules were each labelled with a unique molecular identifier. TCRdb re-analysed the 5' RACE reads in MiXCR, keeping a single row per CDR3 protein. The sample lists some 21,000 distinct CDR3 sequences; 3% to 3.5% were seen once. Time point in this sample: sample taken at primary tumor resection. Sequencing of whole RNA from tumor, nontumor lung or frozen PBMC involved no sorting. The donor population consisted of more than 55 patients with untreated, early-stage non-small cell lung cancer.

The material was PBMCs, obtained at surgery. The TCR sequence derives from a female donor with early-stage non-small cell lung cancer. This chain links TRBV5-1 with TRBJ1-1; perhaps TRBD1 as D (5 bases). In DNA, the CDR3 is TGCGCCAGCAGCCAAGACAGGAACACTGAAGCTTTCTTT. Protein: CASSQDRNTEAFF.